The clone carrying this T cell receptor beta chain has only one observation. The antigen is not known. Each PCR replicate from the sorted subsets contained about 200 ng DNA, which is some 31,000 T cell genomes. In the study's own analysis: With immunoSEQ giving junction-only sequences and no quality scores, filtering differed. Data came from immunoSEQ multiplex PCR; TCRdb stores just in-frame clones and leaves some out. The V and J calls and clone size come from that table; D and trimming were worked out from the DNA. This sample has roughly 2,500,000 clones, with 93% found just once. The germline V gene encodes CDR1 SGHTA and CDR2 FQGNSA. Trimming shortened V by 3 bases and J by 4 bases, and 15 bases separated the two germline ends. This CDR3 has 15 residues. The data were obtained in a study of shared clonotypes between healthy human individuals. Study results and caveats: Clonotypes which were not shared had lower generation probabilities than clonotypes that all four donors shared. Clonotype sharing across a few donors was observed for about 5.5% of naive CD4 clonotypes.

Sample: naive CD4+ T cells from PBMCs. Subset: CD45RA+ positively selected. The sequence derives from a young man in good health. Some clones in this sample may be carry-over from other donors' samples. The chain uses TRBV7-2 and TRBJ2-5; perhaps TRBD1 as D (6 bases). The CDR3 nucleotides are TGTGCCAGCAGCTTCGTTGGGCAGGGGACAGAGACCCAGTACTTC. It encodes CASSFVGQGTETQYF.